The clone carrying this TCR beta chain was counted at least ten times. Its antigen is unidentified. This specimen comes from a study of T-cell reconstitution after alpha-beta-depleted transplantation in children. Unique molecular identifiers featured in how the TCRbeta library was prepared. TCRdb called the PCR reads again in MiXCR, with one record for every CDR3 protein. This sample yields some 300,000 distinct CDR3 sequences, of which around 9.1% are seen a single time; about 8% belongs to the top ten. Points from the study as a whole: Fresh T-cell production supplied most of the T-cell counts and diversity seen one year after transplant. The high TCRbeta diversity at day 60 in some patients came from surviving recipient T cells and thymic progenitors. Several hundred rapidly expanded clones from non-depleted graft cells reportedly supplied alpha-beta T cells about two months post-transplant.

Specimen: PBMCs, collected before TCRalphabeta/CD19-depleted stem cell transplant. The origin of this receptor is a boy in the first two years of life with acute myeloid leukemia, due to receive a stem cell transplant.

CDR3 amino acids: CASSFGRYSGANVLTF. DNA of the CDR3: TGTGCCAGCAGTTTTGGGAGGTACTCTGGGGCCAACGTCCTGACTTTC. The genes are TRBV28 and TRBJ2-6; a weak D match, TRBD2 (6 bases). V was clipped by 3 bases and J by 0 bases, with 9 bases between them. This CDR3 has 16 residues. Germline assignment: CDR1 MDHEN and CDR2 SYDVKM.